These 3 T cell receptor beta chains originate from one sample sequenced in a study of blood T cell repertoires in COVID-19. Data came from immunoSEQ multiplex PCR; TCRdb stores just in-frame clones and leaves some out. The sample includes approximately 190,000 clones, roughly four fifths seen only once; the top ten take approximately 15%. The sequencing input was peripheral blood. The receptors here all came from a young man with active or convalescent COVID-19.

The CDR3 here is CATRETGELFF. The DNA for the CDR3 is TGTGCCACCCGGGAAACCGGGGAGCTGTTTTTT. The genes are TRBV6-5 and TRBJ2-2, with a tentative D call TRBD2 (5 bases). V gave up 10 bases and J gave up 5 bases, with 8 bases separating them. The CDR3 consists of 11 residues. Germline V gives CDR1 MNHEY, CDR2 SVGAGI.

The chain is built from TRBV19 and TRBJ1-6, with 9 nucleotides matching TRBD1. Per germline, CDR1 LNHDA and CDR2 SQIVND (reference sequence). J lost 8 bases, V lost 4 bases, and 6 bases had no gene match. The CDR3 extends over 15 amino acids. The CDR3 coding sequence is TGTGCCAGTAGTAAACCGGGGGACAGGGATTCACCCCTCCACTTT. Residues: CASSKPGDRDSPLHF.

The chain employs TRBV6-5 and TRBJ2-7; TRBD1 aligns across 11 bases. With V trimmed by 5 bases and J by 5 bases, 5 bases remained unmatched. CDR3 size: 14 residues. Per germline, CDR1 MNHEY and CDR2 SVGAGI. CDR3 bases: TGTGCCAGCAGTCTCCGGGACAGGGGGGACGAGCAGTACTTC. This sequence encodes CASSLRDRGDEQYF.